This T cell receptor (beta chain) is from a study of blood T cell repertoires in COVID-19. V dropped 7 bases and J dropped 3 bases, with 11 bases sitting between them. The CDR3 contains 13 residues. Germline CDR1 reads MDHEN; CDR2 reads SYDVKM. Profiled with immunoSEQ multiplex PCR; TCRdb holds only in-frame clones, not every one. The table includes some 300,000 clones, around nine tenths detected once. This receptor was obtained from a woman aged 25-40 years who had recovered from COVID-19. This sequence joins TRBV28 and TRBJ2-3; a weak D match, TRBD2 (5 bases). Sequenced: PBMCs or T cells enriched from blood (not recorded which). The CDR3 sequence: CASTSRDTDTQYF. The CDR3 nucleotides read TGTGCCAGCACCTCCCGGGATACAGATACGCAGTATTTT.